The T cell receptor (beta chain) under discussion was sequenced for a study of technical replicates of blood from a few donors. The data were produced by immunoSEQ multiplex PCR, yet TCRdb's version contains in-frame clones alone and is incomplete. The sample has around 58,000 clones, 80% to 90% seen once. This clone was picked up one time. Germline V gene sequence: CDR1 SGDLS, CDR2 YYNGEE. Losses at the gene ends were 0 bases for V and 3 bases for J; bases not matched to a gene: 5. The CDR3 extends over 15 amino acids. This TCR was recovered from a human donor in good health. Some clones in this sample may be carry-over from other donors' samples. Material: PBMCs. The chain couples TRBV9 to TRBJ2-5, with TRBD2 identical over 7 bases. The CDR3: CASSVEAGTKETQYF. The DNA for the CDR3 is TGTGCCAGCAGCGTAGAGGCAGGGACTAAAGAGACCCAGTACTTC.